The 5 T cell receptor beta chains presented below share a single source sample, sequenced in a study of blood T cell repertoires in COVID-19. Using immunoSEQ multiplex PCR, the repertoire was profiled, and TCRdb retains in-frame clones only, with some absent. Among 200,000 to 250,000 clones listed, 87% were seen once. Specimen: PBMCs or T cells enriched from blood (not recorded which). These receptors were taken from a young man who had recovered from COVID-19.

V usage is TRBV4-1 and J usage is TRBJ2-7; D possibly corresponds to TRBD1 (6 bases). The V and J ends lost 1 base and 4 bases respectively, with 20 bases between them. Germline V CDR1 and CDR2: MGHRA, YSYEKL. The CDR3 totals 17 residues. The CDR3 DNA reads TGCGCCAGCAGCCAAGTCCTTGGGACAAATACAGTTTACGAGCAGTACTTC. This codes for CASSQVLGTNTVYEQYF.

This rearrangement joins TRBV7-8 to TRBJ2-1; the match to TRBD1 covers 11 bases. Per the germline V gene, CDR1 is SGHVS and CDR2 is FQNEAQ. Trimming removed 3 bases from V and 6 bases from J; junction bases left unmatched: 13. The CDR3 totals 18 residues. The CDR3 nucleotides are TGTGCCAGCAGCTTTCCTTTTTATCGCGGGACAGGGGGCAATGAGCAGTTCTTC. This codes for CASSFPFYRGTGGNEQFF. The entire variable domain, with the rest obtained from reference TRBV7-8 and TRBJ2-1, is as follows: GAGVSQSPRYKVAKRGQDVALRCDPISGHVSLFWYQQALGQGPEFLTYFQNEAQLDKSGLPSDRFFAERPEGSVSTLKIQRTQQEDSAVYLCASSFPFYRGTGGNEQFFGPGTRLTVL.

CDR3 protein: CASSLGGGPQPQHF. The CDR3 nucleotides read TGTGCCAGCAGCTTAGGGGGGGGGCCTCAGCCCCAGCATTTT. The chain uses TRBV7-2 and TRBJ1-5, with D maybe TRBD1 (6 bases). Per germline, CDR1 SGHTA and CDR2 FQGNSA. The CDR3 is 14 residues long. V gave up 1 base and J gave up 6 bases, with 10 bases separating them. Supplemented by reference TRBV7-2 and TRBJ1-5, the full variable domain reads GAGVSQSPSNKVTEKGKDVELRCDPISGHTALYWYRQSLGQGLEFLIYFQGNSAPDKSGLPSDRFSAERTGGSVSTLTIQRTQQEDSAVYLCASSLGGGPQPQHFGDGTRLSIL.

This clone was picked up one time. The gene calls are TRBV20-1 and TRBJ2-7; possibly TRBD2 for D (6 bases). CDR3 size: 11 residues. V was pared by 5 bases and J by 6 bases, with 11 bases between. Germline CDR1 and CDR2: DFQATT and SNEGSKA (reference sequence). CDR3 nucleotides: TGCAGTGCTCAAAAACTAGCCGAGCAGTACTTC. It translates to CSAQKLAEQYF.

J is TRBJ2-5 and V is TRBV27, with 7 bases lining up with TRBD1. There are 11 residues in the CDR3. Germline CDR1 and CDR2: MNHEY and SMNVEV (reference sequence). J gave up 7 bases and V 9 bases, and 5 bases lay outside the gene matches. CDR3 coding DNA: TGTGCCAGTGACAGGGTGGGGACCCAGTACTTC. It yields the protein CASDRVGTQYF.